This is a list of T cell receptor beta chains from one sample in a study of blood T cell repertoires in COVID-19. Profiling relied on immunoSEQ multiplex PCR, and the TCRdb table lists in-frame clones only, not all of them. The sample has 450,000 to 500,000 clones, 75% to 90% seen once; the top ten hold roughly 3.2%. Sequences were obtained from peripheral blood. The receptors here all came from a human donor in a cohort sampled during active COVID-19. Both conserved end residues are part of each CDR3. D genes are given only for firm matches. Clone size, where shown, is once, few, many, or a class for clones that have expanded.

j_call v_call d_call clone_size cdr3_nt cdr3_aa
TRBJ2-1 TRBV10-2 TRBD1 once TGCGCCAGCAGTGAGTTCCAGGGACAGGGGCGTTACAATGAGCAGTTCTTC CASSEFQGQGRYNEQFF
TRBJ1-1 TRBV7-2 NA NA TGTGCCAGCAGCTTAGGCAGGGGAAACACTGAAGCTTTCTTT CASSLGRGNTEAFF
TRBJ1-4 TRBV4-3 TRBD1 NA TGCGCCAGCAGCCAAGTAATCTTAACAGGGGCGGCTAATGAAAAACTGTTTTTT CASSQVILTGAANEKLFF
TRBJ1-5 TRBV30 NA few TGTGCCTGGAGTAAGGGGAACCAAGGCAATCAGCCCCAGCATTTT CAWSKGNQGNQPQHF
TRBJ1-5 TRBV20-1 NA NA TGCAGTGCTAGTACAGGGAACCAGCCCCAGCATTTT CSASTGNQPQHF
TRBJ2-7 TRBV7-2 TRBD2 NA TGTGCCAGCAGCTTAGAAGGGCTAGCGGGACTTCCAATTCCCTACGAGCAGTACTTC CASSLEGLAGLPIPYEQYF
TRBJ1-2 TRBV5-1 NA NA TGCGCCAGCAGCTTGAGGGCAGGGGATTGGAAGAACTATGGCTACACCTTC CASSLRAGDWKNYGYTF
TRBJ2-1 TRBV7-7 TRBD2 few TGTGCTAGCAGCTCAAATACTAGCGGGGGAAGGAATGAGCAGTTCTTC CASSSNTSGGRNEQFF
TRBJ1-5 TRBV5-5 TRBD1 NA TGTGCCAGCAGTTTGGGACAGGAAAGTAGCAATCAGCCCCAGCATTTT CASSLGQESSNQPQHF
TRBJ2-1 TRBV18 NA NA TGTGCCAGCTCACCACCGGTAGCGAACTCCTACAATGAGCAGTTCTTC CASSPPVANSYNEQFF
TRBJ1-2 TRBV28 TRBD1 NA TGTGCCAGCAGTGAAGGACAGGGCTTATATGGCTACACCTTC CASSEGQGLYGYTF
TRBJ2-1 TRBV5-1 TRBD2 NA TGCGCCAGCAGCTTGGCTCTAGCGGGAACGTACAATGAGCAGTTCTTC CASSLALAGTYNEQFF
TRBJ1-1 TRBV29-1 TRBD1 NA TGCAGCGCCACCCCAGGGGGCTTCACTGAAGCTTTCTTT CSATPGGFTEAFF
TRBJ1-4 TRBV30 NA NA TGTGCCTGGAGTGTATTTCGTGCAACTAATGAAAAACTGTTTTTT CAWSVFRATNEKLFF
TRBJ1-1 TRBV5-1 NA NA TGCGCCAGCAGCTTGGTCTCTGCGTACACTGAAGCTTTCTTT CASSLVSAYTEAFF
TRBJ2-2 TRBV4-2 TRBD1 NA TGTGCCAGCAGCCAAAGGACAGGGGCAACCGGGGAGCTGTTTTTT CASSQRTGATGELFF
TRBJ2-1 TRBV10-3 NA NA TGTGCCATCAGGGGGGACTCCCTGGGCTACAATGAGCAGTTCTTC CAIRGDSLGYNEQFF
TRBJ2-2 TRBV28 TRBD1 NA TGTGCCAGCAGGACGGACAGGGCGAACACCGGGGAGCTGTTTTTT CASRTDRANTGELFF
TRBJ2-2 TRBV7-6 TRBD1 NA TGTGCCAGCAGCGGACGACAGGGGTTACGGACCGGGGAGCTGTTTTTT CASSGRQGLRTGELFF
TRBJ1-1 TRBV30 NA NA TGTGCCTGGAGGGAAGGGGTAGGACATGGAGCTTTCTTT CAWREGVGHGAFF
TRBJ2-2 TRBV25-1 NA NA TGTGCCAGCTACGAATGGACAAGGAACACCGGGGAGCTGTTTTTT CASYEWTRNTGELFF
TRBJ2-1 TRBV7-2 NA NA TGTGCCAGCAGCTACTCGGGAGTCGGTCCGGCCAATGAGCAGTTCTTC CASSYSGVGPANEQFF
TRBJ2-4 TRBV28 TRBD1 NA TGTGCCAGCACGCCAAGGGACAGGTCTGACATTCAGTACTTC CASTPRDRSDIQYF
TRBJ1-2 TRBV4-2 NA NA TGTGCCAGCAGCCAAGATAAGAGCTATGGCTACACCTTC CASSQDKSYGYTF
TRBJ2-5 TRBV9 NA NA TGTGCCAGCAGCGTAGCGACAGCGGAGACCCAGTACTTC CASSVATAETQYF
TRBJ2-7 TRBV10-1 NA NA TGCGCCAGCAGTGAGGGGCAGGGGCGTTTCGACGAGCAGTACTTC CASSEGQGRFDEQYF
TRBJ2-1 TRBV2 NA NA TGTGCCAGCAGCGAGGACGGAGGATCCTACAATGAGCAGTTCTTC CASSEDGGSYNEQFF
TRBJ2-5 TRBV9 NA NA TGTGCCAGCAGCGTCGACATGCGAGAGACCCAGTACTTC CASSVDMRETQYF
TRBJ2-3 TRBV6-1 NA NA TGTGCCAGCAGTGAGTTTGGGCAGATCACAGATACGCAGTATTTT CASSEFGQITDTQYF
TRBJ2-3 TRBV7-3 TRBD2 NA TGTGCCAGCAGCTCGAGCGGGGGCGCGACAGATACGCAGTATTTT CASSSSGGATDTQYF
TRBJ2-5 TRBV5-4 TRBD2 NA TGTGCCAGCAGCAAGGCCGGGACTAAGGGGCGGGTAAGAGAGACCCAGTACTTC CASSKAGTKGRVRETQYF
TRBJ1-1 TRBV19 TRBD1 NA TGTGCCAGTAGTAGATGGACAGGGGGCAACACTGAAGCTTTCTTT CASSRWTGGNTEAFF
TRBJ1-4 TRBV19 NA NA TGTGCCAGTAGTATCCTTGCAACTAATGAAAAACTGTTTTTT CASSILATNEKLFF
TRBJ2-7 TRBV11-3 NA NA TGTGCCAGCAGCCCCTCTGGAGTATCGAAAGAGCAGTACTTC CASSPSGVSKEQYF
TRBJ2-5 TRBV5-4 TRBD1 NA TGTGCCAGCAGCACTATCGACAGGGCCCAGTACTTC CASSTIDRAQYF
TRBJ2-1 TRBV9 TRBD2 once TGTGCCAGCAGCGTAGAGGCGTTAGTCGGACTAGCGGGAGGGCCGTTTTATGAGCAGTTCTTC CASSVEALVGLAGGPFYEQFF
TRBJ2-1 TRBV9 TRBD2 NA TGTGCCAGCAGCGTAAACGGGAGGCTTGAGCAGTTCTTC CASSVNGRLEQFF
TRBJ2-3 TRBV2 TRBD2 NA TGTGCCAGCAGTGGACTAGCGGGGGCAACAGATACGCAGTATTTT CASSGLAGATDTQYF
TRBJ2-1 TRBV7-3 NA NA TGTGCCAGCAGCTCCCCCAACTACAATGAGCAGTTCTTC CASSSPNYNEQFF
TRBJ2-5 TRBV10-2 TRBD2 once TGCGCCAGCAGTCCGGGAGGGAAGGGAGAGACCCAGTACTTC CASSPGGKGETQYF